What follows are 26 T cell receptor beta chains derived from one specimen sequenced in a study of radiation and T cells in renal cell carcinoma. Produced via immunoSEQ multiplex PCR; TCRdb's table is partial and in-frame only. Of about 64,000 clones in the sample, over 65% were seen once. As to time point: blood 4 weeks post-SBRT, at nephrectomy. As to treatment: 15 Gy SBRT to primary tumor, nephrectomy 4 weeks later. The source was blood, collected from a patient whose treatment included radiotherapy and nephrectomy. Every receptor here comes from a man aged 60 to 69 with renal cell carcinoma.

The sample holds a few counts of this clone. This rearrangement joins TRBV18 to TRBJ2-1, with 9 bases aligning to TRBD1. The V segment lost 3 bases and the J segment 4 bases; nucleotides outside the gene matches: 7. The germline gives CDR1 KGHSH, CDR2 LQKENI. The CDR3 totals 16 residues. The CDR3 loop reads CASSPLGDRVYNEQFF. CDR3 bases: TGTGCCAGCTCACCCCTCGGGGACAGGGTTTACAATGAGCAGTTCTTC.

V gene TRBV11-2 combines with J gene TRBJ1-2, with D possibly being TRBD1 (5 bases). Germline-derived CDR1 and CDR2 are SGHAT and FQNNGV. The CDR3 spans 15 residues. Trimming shortened V by 1 base and J by 6 bases, and 15 bases separated the two germline ends. CDR3 sequence reads: CASSLGPGLNDGYTF. CDR3 sequence (DNA): TGTGCCAGCAGCTTAGGTCCAGGGTTAAACGATGGCTACACCTTC.

This rearrangement joins TRBV5-1 to TRBJ2-1; D is possibly TRBD1 or TRBD2 (6 bases each). The V end was cut by 4 bases, the J end by 8 bases, with 16 bases between. Germline V gene lookup returns CDR1 SGHRS and CDR2 YFSETQ. The CDR3 length is 14 residues. The CDR3 DNA follows: TGCGCCAGCAGCCTCCTTGATAGGGGGGATGAGCAGTTCTTC. Residues: CASSLLDRGDEQFF.

This sequence joins TRBV15 and TRBJ1-1; D uncertain. V dropped 0 bases and J dropped 8 bases, with 7 bases sitting between them. CDR1 is LNHNV, CDR2 YYDKDF, per germline (reference sequence). The CDR3 is made up of 12 amino acids. The CDR3 loop reads CATSREGKEAFF. DNA for the CDR3: TGTGCCACCAGCAGAGAGGGAAAGGAAGCTTTCTTT.

The J gene is TRBJ1-2, the V gene TRBV7-8, with 9 bases fitting TRBD1. After removal of 1 base from V and 7 bases from J, the junction contained 7 bases not matched to a gene. The CDR3 totals 15 residues. CDR1 is SGHVS, CDR2 FQNEAQ, per germline. The CDR3 nucleotides are TGTGCCAGCAGCTTAGACACGACAGGGGGTATTGGCTACACCTTC. Translating it yields CASSLDTTGGIGYTF.

The chain employs TRBV4-2 and TRBJ2-7, with 7 bases that match TRBD1. Germline assignment: CDR1 LGHNA and CDR2 YNFKEQ. CDR3 length: 14 residues. Germline trimming cut 4 bases from V and 4 bases from J; bases unmatched to any gene: 7. The CDR3 protein is CASSLRQGPYEQYV. CDR3 DNA sequence: TGTGCCAGCAGCCTCCGACAGGGACCGTACGAGCAGTACGTC.

CDR3 in DNA: TGTGCCTGGATGCTCTCCGCGGACAGGGGGTTTAATTCACCCCTCCACTTT. Residues: CAWMLSADRGFNSPLHF. The rearrangement links TRBV30 to TRBJ1-6; TRBD1 aligns across 10 bases. This CDR3 has 17 residues. From germline, CDR1 is GTSNPN and CDR2 SVGIG (reference sequence). The trim removed 4 bases at V and 6 bases at J, leaving 12 bases unmatched.

The genes are TRBV7-9 and TRBJ2-3, with D uncertain. The V and J ends lost 1 base and 0 bases respectively, with 11 bases between them. The germline V gene has CDR1 SEHNR and CDR2 FQNEAQ (reference sequence). This CDR3 has 16 residues. CDR3 DNA sequence: TGTGCCAGCAGCTTAGTCCACGAAATTAGCACAGATACGCAGTATTTT. It is translated as CASSLVHEISTDTQYF.

V and J are TRBV5-1 and TRBJ1-5; no definite D call. The V end lost 4 bases, the J end lost 6 bases, and 11 bases lay between the germline ends. This CDR3 is 13 amino acids long. Germline V gene sequence: CDR1 SGHRS, CDR2 YFSETQ. In nucleotides, the CDR3 is TGCGCCAGCAGCGAGGTAGTAGGTCAGCCCCAGCATTTT. This gives the protein CASSEVVGQPQHF.

V usage is TRBV7-3 and J usage is TRBJ2-1; D is perhaps TRBD2 (6 bases). This CDR3 is built from 13 residues. Germline V gives CDR1 SGHTA, CDR2 FQGTGA. Trimming left V 2 bases short and J 5 bases short, with 7 bases between. CDR3 DNA: TGTGCCAGCAGCTTAGGACTAAACAATGAGCAGTTCTTC. Translated, it gives CASSLGLNNEQFF.

The CDR3 region is CATSRAGRGTDTQYF. Here the CDR3 DNA reads TGTGCCACCAGCAGAGCGGGGCGGGGTACAGATACGCAGTATTTT. V gene TRBV15 combines with J gene TRBJ2-3; D perhaps matches TRBD2 (6 bases). V lost 1 base and J lost 3, with 11 bases in between. CDR1 and CDR2 from the germline V gene are LNHNV and YYDKDF (reference sequence). The CDR3 loop spans 15 amino acids.

The chain recombines TRBV7-6 with TRBJ1-3; D is ambiguous. The germline V gene encodes CDR1 SGHVS and CDR2 FNYEAQ. CDR3 length: 12 amino acids. The V and J ends lost 4 bases and 4 bases respectively, with 5 bases between them. For the CDR3, the DNA is TGTGCCAGCAGCTCACTCGGAAACACCATATATTTT. As protein: CASSSLGNTIYF.

The chain has TRBV4-3 and TRBJ2-2, with unresolved D. The CDR3 consists of 14 residues. V lost 3 bases to trimming and J lost 4 bases, with 9 bases between them. Germline values: CDR1 LGHNA, CDR2 YSLEER. CDR3 region: CASSQGWSTGELFF. CDR3 sequence (DNA): TGCGCCAGCAGCCAGGGTTGGAGCACCGGGGAGCTGTTTTTT.

The chain is built from TRBV5-1 and TRBJ1-1, with D possibly TRBD1 on 6 matching bases. This CDR3 is 16 amino acids long. Germline V gene sequence: CDR1 SGHRS, CDR2 YFSETQ. Between the trimmed V and J ends, which lost 0 bases and 1 base, there was a span of 13 bases. DNA of the CDR3: TGCGCCAGCAGCTTGGGCTTGACGGGACAGAACACTGAAGCTTTCTTT. As protein: CASSLGLTGQNTEAFF. The variable domain in full, completed from reference TRBV5-1 and TRBJ1-1, reads KAGVTQTPRYLIKTRGQQVTLSCSPISGHRSVSWYQQTPGQGLQFLFEYFSETQRNKGNFPGRFSGRQFSNSRSEMNVSTLELGDSALYLCASSLGLTGQNTEAFFGQGTRLTVV.

V usage is TRBV15 and J usage is TRBJ2-3, with TRBD2 matching over 10 bases. The CDR3 is 14 residues long. The germline V gene encodes CDR1 LNHNV and CDR2 YYDKDF (reference sequence). Trimming at V came to 6 bases and at J to 5 bases, leaving 5 bases not matched to a gene. The CDR3 region is CATRLAGAGDTQYF. DNA of the CDR3: TGTGCCACCAGGCTAGCGGGAGCCGGAGATACGCAGTATTTT.

The chain employs TRBV7-2 and TRBJ1-1; TRBD1 might be the D (5 bases). V was pared by 5 bases and J by 7 bases, with 23 bases between. This CDR3 region has 16 residues. Germline values: CDR1 SGHTA, CDR2 FQGNSA. This CDR3 is CASSHWFPGVKSEAFF. The CDR3 DNA reads as TGTGCCAGCAGCCATTGGTTCCCGGGGGTGAAGAGTGAAGCTTTCTTT.

The V and J genes are TRBV15 and TRBJ2-5; a weak D match, TRBD2 (6 bases). The germline V gene encodes CDR1 LNHNV and CDR2 YYDKDF (reference sequence). The germline V and J ends were trimmed by 1 base and 5 bases, with 17 bases remaining between them. The CDR3 extends over 16 amino acids. The chain's CDR3 is CATSRGGFGSGETQYF. In DNA, the CDR3 is TGTGCCACCAGCAGAGGTGGTTTCGGGAGTGGGGAGACCCAGTACTTC.

By frequency in the sample, this clone is medium-sized (0.01 to 0.1%). The chain is built from TRBV27 and TRBJ1-3; a weak D match, TRBD1 (5 bases). V lost 2 bases and J 2 bases, leaving 7 bases between the germline ends. The CDR3 has 14 amino acids. CDR1 and CDR2 (germline): MNHEY, SMNVEV (reference sequence). CDR3: CASSLGGTGNTIYF. CDR3 bases: TGTGCCAGCAGTTTAGGGGGGACTGGAAACACCATATATTTT.

The J gene is TRBJ1-2, the V gene TRBV6-1; maybe TRBD1 (5 bases). CDR3 length: 15 amino acids. Germline lookup yields CDR1 MNHNS and CDR2 SASEGT. With 0 bases removed from V and 6 bases from J, the gap between germline ends came to 14 bases. In DNA form, the CDR3 reads TGTGCCAGCAGTGAAGCGGAACAGGCCCGGCATGGCTACACCTTC. Translation gives CASSEAEQARHGYTF.

The chain has TRBV11-2 and TRBJ1-3; possible D gene TRBD1, 5 bases. The CDR3 length is 18 residues. The germline V gene encodes CDR1 SGHAT and CDR2 FQNNGV. Deletions cut 3 bases from V and 0 bases from J, with 18 bases between. CDR3 protein: CASSFRALETASGNTIYF. CDR3 nucleotide sequence: TGTGCCAGCAGCTTTAGGGCACTGGAGACAGCCTCTGGAAACACCATATATTTT.

V gene TRBV27 combines with J gene TRBJ2-5; 7 bases are shared with TRBD2. V shed 4 bases, J shed 4 bases, and the junction held 12 bases outside the gene matches. The CDR3 has 16 amino acids. The germline gives CDR1 MNHEY, CDR2 SMNVEV (reference sequence). The CDR3 nucleotides read TGTGCCAGCAGTTCCACGGGAGCCGCGGGGGTAGAGACCCAGTACTTC. It specifies CASSSTGAAGVETQYF.

The chain recombines TRBV5-6 with TRBJ2-5, with 8 bases that match TRBD2. V gave up 4 bases and J gave up 2 bases; unmatched junction bases: 13. The CDR3 loop spans 17 amino acids. CDR1 and CDR2 (germline): SGHDT, YYEEEE. CDR3 loop: CASSPRTSSHPQETQYF. The CDR3 nucleotides are TGTGCCAGCAGCCCGAGGACTAGCAGCCACCCTCAAGAGACCCAGTACTTC.

This clone came up a few times. V usage is TRBV11-2 and J usage is TRBJ1-2, with D uncertain. Trimming removed 0 bases at V and 6 bases at J, with 11 bases between. This CDR3 contains 14 residues. Germline CDR1 SGHAT, CDR2 FQNNGV. The CDR3 loop reads CASSLDYGSDGYTF. CDR3 nucleotide sequence: TGTGCCAGCAGCTTAGATTACGGCTCTGATGGCTACACCTTC.

The J gene is TRBJ2-1, the V gene TRBV5-6, with 14 bases lining up with TRBD2. CDR3 size: 16 residues. Germline CDR1 is SGHDT and CDR2 is YYEEEE. J lost 8 bases, V lost 4 bases, and 8 bases had no gene match. The CDR3 spells CASSRGTSGSIYEQFF. For the CDR3, the DNA is TGTGCCAGCAGCCGAGGGACTAGCGGGAGTATCTATGAGCAGTTCTTC.

This clone was seen only once. The V gene is TRBV6-1, the J gene TRBJ2-5; no reliable D call. The CDR3 is 12 residues long. The ends were cut back, 2 bases at V and 3 bases at J, with 4 bases in the middle. In germline, CDR1 is MNHNS, CDR2 SASEGT. The DNA for the CDR3 is TGTGCCAGCAGTGAATGGGAAGAGACCCAGTACTTC. It codes for CASSEWEETQYF.

This clone was found once. The chain is built from TRBV5-1 and TRBJ2-1, with 13 bases aligning to TRBD2. The CDR3 sequence is 16 residues long. CDR1 and CDR2 (germline): SGHRS, YFSETQ. Trimming removed 4 bases from V and 7 bases from J; junction bases left unmatched: 8. DNA of the CDR3: TGCGCCAGCAGCCCGGGACTAGCGGGGTCTTGGAATGAGCAGTTCTTC. Encoded protein: CASSPGLAGSWNEQFF.